The next 28 T cell receptor beta chains were all read from a single sample in a study of chemoradiotherapy in HPV16-positive cancers. Measured with immunoSEQ multiplex PCR; TCRdb has only the in-frame clones, and not every one. The top ten hold 31% of the sample, which has some 7,700 clones, about 66% seen once. Sample acquisition took place from a patient who underwent chemoradiotherapy. These receptors all come from a human donor with HPV-associated anogenital cancer.

The genes are TRBV12-5 and TRBJ2-1; 9 nucleotides match TRBD2. V gave up 2 bases and J gave up 4 bases; unmatched junction bases: 12. The CDR3 runs to 18 residues. The germline gives CDR1 LGHNT, CDR2 FRNRAP. As DNA, the CDR3 is TGTGCTAGTGGTTTGCCCCCGGTAGGAGCGGGAGGATACAATGAGCAGTTCTTC. This sequence encodes CASGLPPVGAGGYNEQFF.

The rearrangement uses TRBV5-4 and TRBJ2-6; no clear D gene. The CDR3 length is 14 residues. The germline CDR1 and CDR2 sequences are SGHNT and YYREEE (reference sequence). The CDR3 protein is CGVWSTSGANVLTF. CDR3 coding DNA: TGTGGGGTATGGAGCACCTCTGGGGCCAACGTCCTGACTTTC.

The chain combines TRBV5-4 with TRBJ2-3; 8 bases fit TRBD2. The V gene's germline CDR1 is SGHNT and CDR2 YYREEE (reference sequence). The V and J ends lost 2 bases and 6 bases, in that order; junction bases with no gene match: 8. The CDR3 spans 15 residues. The CDR3 bases are TGTGCCAGCAGCTTACGCAGGGGACTAGGCGATACGCAGTATTTT. Encoded protein: CASSLRRGLGDTQYF.

This clone was found a few times. The V gene is TRBV11-2, the J gene TRBJ1-3; D may be TRBD1 (6 bases). V was trimmed by 5 bases and J by 3 bases, leaving 11 bases between them. This CDR3 has 14 residues. Germline assignment: CDR1 SGHAT and CDR2 FQNNGV. This chain's CDR3 is CASSARTVGNTIYF. The CDR3 DNA is TGTGCCAGCAGCGCCAGGACAGTTGGAAACACCATATATTTT.

The chain joins TRBV7-9 to TRBJ2-3; no clear D. This CDR3 comprises 18 residues. Looked up from germline, CDR1 is SEHNR and CDR2 is FQNEAQ (reference sequence). V dropped 3 bases and J dropped 1 base, with 20 bases sitting between them. The CDR3 reads CASSFRVGASRGTDTQYF. CDR3 nucleotides: TGTGCCAGCAGCTTCAGAGTTGGCGCCTCCCGTGGCACAGATACGCAGTATTTT.

In this sample, this clone turned up once. The chain is built from TRBV7-8 and TRBJ2-3; D remains ambiguous. Trimming cost V 5 bases and J 0 bases, with 9 bases left between them. Germline CDR1 is SGHVS and CDR2 is FQNEAQ. The CDR3 is made up of 14 amino acids. CDR3 sequence: CASSPPVSTDTQYF. The CDR3 region has the DNA TGTGCCAGCAGCCCCCCAGTGAGCACAGATACGCAGTATTTT.

In this sample, this clone turned up a few times. The chain carries TRBV7-2 and TRBJ2-7; D is perhaps TRBD1 or TRBD2 (5 bases each). The V gene lost 1 base and the J gene lost 3 bases, with 13 bases spanning the gap. CDR1 is SGHTA, CDR2 FQGNSA, per germline. The CDR3 runs 15 residues. The CDR3 region is CASSLGGAAYYEQYV. In DNA, the CDR3 is TGTGCCAGCAGCTTAGGAGGGGCGGCATACTACGAGCAGTACGTC.

The rearrangement links TRBV7-2 to TRBJ2-3, with D possibly TRBD1 on 6 matching bases. Germline assignment: CDR1 SGHTA and CDR2 FQGNSA. This CDR3 has 14 amino acids. V lost 4 bases to trimming and J lost 8 bases, with 16 bases between them. Here the CDR3 reads CASSSGQTSGTQYF. The CDR3 nucleotides read TGTGCCAGCAGCTCGGGACAAACCTCTGGTACGCAGTATTTT.

This chain links TRBV5-1 with TRBJ2-3, with 9 bases identical to TRBD2. V shed 4 bases and J 4 bases; nucleotides not matched to a gene: 7. This CDR3 has 15 residues. Per germline, CDR1 SGHRS and CDR2 YFSETQ. CDR3 residues: CASSRGVAGADTQYF. The CDR3 nucleotides are TGCGCCAGCAGCAGGGGGGTAGCGGGAGCAGATACGCAGTATTTT.

This chain joins TRBV11-2 and TRBJ2-7, with 9 bases that match TRBD2. The germline V gene has CDR1 SGHAT and CDR2 FQNNGV. The CDR3 loop spans 13 amino acids. V shed 5 bases, J shed 3 bases, and the junction held 2 bases outside the gene matches. The CDR3 here is CASSRTSDYEQYF. Here the CDR3 DNA reads TGTGCCAGCAGCCGGACTAGCGACTACGAGCAGTACTTC.

This clone was recorded only once. The CDR3 DNA reads TGTGCCAGCAGCTTGGGGCAGGGAAATTACGAGCAGTACGTC. Amino acid sequence: CASSLGQGNYEQYV. The J gene is TRBJ2-7, the V gene TRBV5-4; possible D gene TRBD1, 5 bases. Germline V gives CDR1 SGHNT, CDR2 YYREEE (reference sequence). Trimming left V 0 bases short and J 4 bases short, with 11 bases between. The CDR3 runs to 14 residues.

The V call is TRBV7-2, the J call TRBJ2-5, with 12 bases matching TRBD2. CDR1 and CDR2 from the germline V gene are SGHTA and FQGNSA. The CDR3 runs 16 residues. J was trimmed by 2 bases and V by 5 bases; bases with no gene match: 6. CDR3 residues: CASSPRLAGEQETQYF. The CDR3 nucleotides are TGTGCCAGCAGCCCCCGACTAGCGGGGGAACAAGAGACCCAGTACTTC.

This chain links TRBV9 with TRBJ1-2; a weak D match, TRBD1 (5 bases). The length of the CDR3 is 13 residues. Per the germline V gene, CDR1 is SGDLS and CDR2 is YYNGEE. Trimming shortened V by 4 bases and J by 7 bases, and 14 bases separated the two germline ends. The CDR3: CASSRAGPSGYTF. The CDR3 DNA follows: TGTGCCAGCAGCAGAGCAGGGCCCTCTGGCTACACCTTC.

This clone was counted only a few times. The rearrangement uses TRBV6-6 and TRBJ1-4, with D possibly being TRBD1 (5 bases). Deletions cut 3 bases from V and 1 base from J, with 9 bases between. The CDR3 extends over 15 amino acids. Germline CDR1 and CDR2: MNHNY and SVGAGI (reference sequence). The CDR3: CASSYRGQTNEKLFF. As DNA, the CDR3 is TGTGCCAGCAGTTATAGGGGTCAAACTAATGAAAAACTGTTTTTT.

The chain uses TRBV9 and TRBJ2-3; D gene unclear. The germline V gene encodes CDR1 SGDLS and CDR2 YYNGEE. V shed 0 bases and J shed 0 bases, with 5 bases lying between them. The CDR3 consists of 14 residues. The CDR3 spells CASSVEPSTDTQYF. CDR3 DNA: TGTGCCAGCAGCGTAGAGCCTAGCACAGATACGCAGTATTTT.

This chain uses TRBV11-2 with TRBJ2-5; D possibly matches TRBD1 or TRBD2 (7 bases each). The length of the CDR3 is 16 residues. The V end was cut by 1 base, the J end by 2 bases, with 14 bases between. Germline V CDR1 and CDR2: SGHAT, FQNNGV. The CDR3 reads CASSLGARGGQETQYF. For the CDR3, the DNA is TGTGCCAGCAGCTTAGGCGCCAGGGGGGGGCAAGAGACCCAGTACTTC.

The genes are TRBV6-5 and TRBJ1-2; maybe TRBD1 (5 bases). V was shortened by 5 bases and J by 10 bases, with 20 bases between the two germline ends. The CDR3 has 14 residues. The germline V gene has CDR1 MNHEY and CDR2 SVGAGI. CDR3 sequence: CASSRDGGVNDYTF. DNA of the CDR3: TGTGCCAGCAGTCGGGACGGGGGGGTGAATGACTACACCTTC.

The rearrangement uses TRBV4-3 and TRBJ2-4; the match to TRBD1 covers 7 bases. The CDR3 totals 13 residues. Trimming removed 0 bases from V and 15 bases from J; junction bases left unmatched: 8. Germline values: CDR1 LGHNA, CDR2 YSLEER. DNA for the CDR3: TGCGCCAGCAGCCAAGATCAAGGGACAGAGCCGTACTTC. Protein product: CASSQDQGTEPYF.

The chain has TRBV7-6 and TRBJ2-3, with a weak D call TRBD2 (5 bases). The CDR3 spans 13 residues. The ends were cut back, 2 bases at V and 9 bases at J, with 12 bases in the middle. Germline assignment: CDR1 SGHVS and CDR2 FNYEAQ. CDR3 nucleotide sequence: TGTGCCAGCAGCTTAACTAGGGCGGAGACGCAGTATTTT. This sequence encodes CASSLTRAETQYF.

The rearrangement links TRBV18 to TRBJ1-2; D remains ambiguous. Germline CDR1 KGHSH, CDR2 LQKENI. The length of the CDR3 is 12 residues. Deletions cut 8 bases from V and 8 bases from J, with 15 bases between. The CDR3 region has the DNA TGTGCCAGCCCAGGACCGGGCGGGGGCTACACCTTC. Residues: CASPGPGGGYTF.

This chain links TRBV5-1 with TRBJ2-5; 7 bases line up with TRBD1. CDR3 length: 15 residues. Germline V gene sequence: CDR1 SGHRS, CDR2 YFSETQ. J was trimmed by 3 bases and V by 4 bases; bases with no gene match: 9. CDR3 amino acids: CASSPNTGTEETQYF. DNA of the CDR3: TGCGCCAGCAGCCCAAACACCGGGACAGAAGAGACCCAGTACTTC.

The chain has TRBV30 and TRBJ1-6, with no clear D. Germline values: CDR1 GTSNPN, CDR2 SVGIG (reference sequence). The CDR3 has 15 residues. Trimming stripped 0 bases from V and 5 bases from J, with 11 bases between. The CDR3 spells CAWSVLGSDNSPLHF. For the CDR3, the DNA is TGTGCCTGGAGTGTACTGGGCAGTGATAATTCACCCCTCCACTTT.

This chain connects TRBV6-6 to TRBJ2-3; 10 positions match TRBD2. Germline CDR1 and CDR2: MNHNY and SVGAGI (reference sequence). This CDR3 has 16 residues. The V segment lost 2 bases and the J segment 4 bases; nucleotides outside the gene matches: 6. The CDR3 protein is CASSYGLAGAPDTQYF. The DNA for the CDR3 is TGTGCCAGCAGTTACGGGCTAGCGGGAGCTCCAGATACGCAGTATTTT.

The V gene is TRBV7-9, the J gene TRBJ1-3; no reliable D call. The CDR3 contains 13 residues. CDR1 and CDR2 (germline): SEHNR, FQNEAQ (reference sequence). Deletions cut 5 bases from V and 5 bases from J, with 10 bases between. CDR3 sequence: CASSPNRRNTIYF. CDR3 DNA: TGTGCCAGCAGCCCGAATCGCCGAAACACCATATATTTT.

The chain combines TRBV30 with TRBJ1-4; TRBD1 matches 10 bases. This CDR3 is built from 16 residues. CDR1 is GTSNPN, CDR2 SVGIG, per germline (reference sequence). V lost 0 bases to trimming and J lost 8 bases; unmatched junction nucleotides: 9. In DNA, the CDR3 is TGTGCCTGGAGTGTACCAGCAGGGACAGGGGCCGAAAAACTGTTTTTT. Translated, it gives CAWSVPAGTGAEKLFF. Full variable domain (rest looked up from reference TRBV30 and TRBJ1-4): SQTIHQWPATLVQPVGSPLSLECTVEGTSNPNLYWYRQAAGRGLQLLFYSVGIGQISSEVPQNLSASRPQDRQFILSSKKLLLSDSGFYLCAWSVPAGTGAEKLFFGSGTQLSVL.

The sample holds one count of this clone. The chain carries TRBV5-8 and TRBJ1-5; D might be TRBD1 (5 bases). The length of the CDR3 is 16 residues. Trimming pared 0 bases from V and 6 bases from J, leaving 16 bases between. CDR1 and CDR2 (germline): SGHTS, YDEGEE. The CDR3 reads CASSLAGGGDGQPQHF. The CDR3 DNA reads as TGTGCCAGCAGCTTGGCCGGCGGGGGTGATGGTCAGCCCCAGCATTTT.

The CDR3 protein is CASSPWTGERGLGYTF. CDR3 coding DNA: TGCGCCAGCAGCCCCTGGACAGGGGAAAGGGGCCTTGGCTACACCTTC. This chain uses TRBV5-1 with TRBJ1-2; TRBD1 matches at 9 bases. The ends lost 4 bases at V and 7 bases at J; junction bases unmatched: 14. The V gene's germline CDR1 is SGHRS and CDR2 YFSETQ. The CDR3 extends over 16 amino acids.

This rearrangement joins TRBV2 to TRBJ2-5; possible D gene TRBD2, 8 bases. CDR3 length equals 14 residues. Trimming shortened V by 6 bases and J by 5 bases, and 16 bases separated the two germline ends. Per germline, CDR1 SNHLY and CDR2 FYNNEI. The CDR3 DNA is TGTGCCAGCAGCCGACAGGGCGGGAGGGAGACCCAGTACTTC. As protein: CASSRQGGRETQYF.